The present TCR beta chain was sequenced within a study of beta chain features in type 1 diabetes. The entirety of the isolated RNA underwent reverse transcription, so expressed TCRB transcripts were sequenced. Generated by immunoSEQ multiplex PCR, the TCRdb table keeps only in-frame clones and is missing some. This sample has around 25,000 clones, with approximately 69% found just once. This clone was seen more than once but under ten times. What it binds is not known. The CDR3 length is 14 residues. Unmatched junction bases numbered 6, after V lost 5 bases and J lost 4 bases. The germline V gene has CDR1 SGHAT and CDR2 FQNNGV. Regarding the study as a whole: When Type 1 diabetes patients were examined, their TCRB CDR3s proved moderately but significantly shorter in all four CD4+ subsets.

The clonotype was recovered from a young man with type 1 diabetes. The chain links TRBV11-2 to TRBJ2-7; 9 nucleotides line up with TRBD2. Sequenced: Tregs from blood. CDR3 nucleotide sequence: TGTGCCAGCAGCATTAGCGGGGGAGCTTACGAGCAGTACTTC. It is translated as CASSISGGAYEQYF.